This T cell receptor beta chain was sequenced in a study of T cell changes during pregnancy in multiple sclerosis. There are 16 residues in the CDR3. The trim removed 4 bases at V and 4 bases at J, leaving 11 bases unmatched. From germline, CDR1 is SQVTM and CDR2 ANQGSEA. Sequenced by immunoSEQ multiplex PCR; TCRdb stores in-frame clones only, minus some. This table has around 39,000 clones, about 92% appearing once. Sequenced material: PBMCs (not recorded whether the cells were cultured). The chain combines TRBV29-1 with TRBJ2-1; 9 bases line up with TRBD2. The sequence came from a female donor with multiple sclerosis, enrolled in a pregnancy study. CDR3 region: CSVVSPRGREYNEQFF. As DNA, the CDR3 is TGCAGCGTTGTTTCCCCTCGCGGGAGGGAATACAATGAGCAGTTCTTC.